This paragraph covers one T cell receptor (beta chain) sequence. What it binds is not known. On cycle 4 day 1 and cycle 7 day 1, as well as at baseline, blood was sampled. Assay: immunoSEQ multiplex PCR; the TCRdb copy retains only in-frame clones and omits some. Of around 110,000 clones in the sample, 75% to 95% were seen once. The data were taken from a study of OX40 agonist ivuxolimab in advanced cancers. The study's findings and limits: CD8+ T cells showed, on average, more clonal expansion than CD4+ cells. What antigens the expanded peripheral T cells recognized was never established.

Germline CDR1 and CDR2: MDHEN and SYDVKM. The CDR3 extends over 16 amino acids. V was clipped by 6 bases and J by 9 bases, with 24 bases between them. This receptor was obtained from an adult with an advanced solid tumor such as melanoma, head and neck, liver or kidney cancer. This sequence joins TRBV28 and TRBJ2-1, with D maybe TRBD1 (5 bases). The sample in question was CD4+ or CD8+ T cells sorted from blood, obtained in a trial of the OX40 agonist ivuxolimab. The CDR3 DNA follows: TGTGCCAGCAGGGGATCGACAGCATCCCCCTCTCTTGAGCAGTTCTTC. It codes for CASRGSTASPSLEQFF. Looking up the rest from reference TRBV28 and TRBJ2-1 gives the full variable domain: DVKVTQSSRYLVKRTGEKVFLECVQDMDHENMFWYRQDPGLGLRLIYFSYDVKMKEKGDIPEGYSVSREKKERFSLILESASTNQTSMYLCASRGSTASPSLEQFFGPGTRLTVL.